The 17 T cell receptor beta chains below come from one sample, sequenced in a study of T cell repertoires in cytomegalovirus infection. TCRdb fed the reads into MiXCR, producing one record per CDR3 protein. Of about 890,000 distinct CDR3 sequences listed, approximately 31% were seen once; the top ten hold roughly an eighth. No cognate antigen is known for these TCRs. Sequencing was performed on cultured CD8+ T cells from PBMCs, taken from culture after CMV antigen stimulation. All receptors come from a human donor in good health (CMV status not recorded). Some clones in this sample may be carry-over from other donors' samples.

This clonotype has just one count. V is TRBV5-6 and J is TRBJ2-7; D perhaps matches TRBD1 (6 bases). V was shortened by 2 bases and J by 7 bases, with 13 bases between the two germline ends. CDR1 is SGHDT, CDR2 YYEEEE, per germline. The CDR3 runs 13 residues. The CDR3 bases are TGTGCCAGCAGCTTAACAGGGAATCGGGAGCAGTACTTC. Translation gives CASSLTGNREQYF. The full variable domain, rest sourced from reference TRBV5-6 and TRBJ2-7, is DAGVTQSPTHLIKTRGQQVTLRCSPKSGHDTVSWYQQALGQGPQFIFQYYEEEERQRGNFPDRFSGHQFPNYSSELNVNALLLGDSALYLCASSLTGNREQYFGPGTRLTVT.

The CDR3 nucleotides read TGTGCCAGCAAGGAGAGCGGGGGGTACAATGAGCAGTTCTTC. Translated: CASKESGGYNEQFF. The chain has TRBV2 and TRBJ2-1; 9 bases match TRBD2. The germline V gene encodes CDR1 SNHLY and CDR2 FYNNEI. This CDR3 region has 14 residues. V lost 7 bases to trimming and J lost 4 bases; unmatched junction nucleotides: 5.

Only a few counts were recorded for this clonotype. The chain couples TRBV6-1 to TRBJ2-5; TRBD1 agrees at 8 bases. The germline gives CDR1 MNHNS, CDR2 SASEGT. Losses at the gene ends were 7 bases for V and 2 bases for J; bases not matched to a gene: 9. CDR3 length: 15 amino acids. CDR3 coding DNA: TGTGCCAGCAATACCCGGGACAGGAAACAAGAGACCCAGTACTTC. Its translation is CASNTRDRKQETQYF.

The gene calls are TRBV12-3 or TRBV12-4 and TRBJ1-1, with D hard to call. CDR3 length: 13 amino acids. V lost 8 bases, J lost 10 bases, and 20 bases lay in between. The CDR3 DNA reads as TGTGCCAGCCTACGTTACGGCCCGTTAGGAGCTTTCTTT. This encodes CASLRYGPLGAFF.

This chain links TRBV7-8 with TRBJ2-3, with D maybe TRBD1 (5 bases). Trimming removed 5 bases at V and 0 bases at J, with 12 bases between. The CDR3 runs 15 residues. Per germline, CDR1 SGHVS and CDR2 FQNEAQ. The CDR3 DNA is TGTGCCAGCAGCCCCCCCAGGGAAAGCACAGATACGCAGTATTTT. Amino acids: CASSPPRESTDTQYF.

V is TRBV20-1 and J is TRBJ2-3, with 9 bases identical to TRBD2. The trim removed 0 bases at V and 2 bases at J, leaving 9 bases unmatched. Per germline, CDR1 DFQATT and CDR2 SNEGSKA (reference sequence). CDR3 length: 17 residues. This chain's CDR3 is CSARDMASGVLTDTQYF. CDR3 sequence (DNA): TGCAGTGCTAGAGATATGGCTAGCGGGGTGCTCACAGATACGCAGTATTTT.

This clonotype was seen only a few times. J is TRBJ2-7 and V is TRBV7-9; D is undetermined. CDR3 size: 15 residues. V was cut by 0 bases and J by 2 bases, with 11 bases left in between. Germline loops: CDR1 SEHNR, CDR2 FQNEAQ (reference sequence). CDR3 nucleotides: TGTGCCAGCAGCTTAGCGGGTGGCGAAACCTACGAGCAGTACTTC. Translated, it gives CASSLAGGETYEQYF.

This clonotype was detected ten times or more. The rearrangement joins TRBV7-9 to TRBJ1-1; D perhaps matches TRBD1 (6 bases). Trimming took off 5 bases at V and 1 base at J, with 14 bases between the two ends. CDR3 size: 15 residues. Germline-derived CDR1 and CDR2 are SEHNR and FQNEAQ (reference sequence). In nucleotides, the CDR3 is TGTGCCAGCAGCCCCCCGCGGGGGGCGAACACTGAAGCTTTCTTT. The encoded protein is CASSPPRGANTEAFF.

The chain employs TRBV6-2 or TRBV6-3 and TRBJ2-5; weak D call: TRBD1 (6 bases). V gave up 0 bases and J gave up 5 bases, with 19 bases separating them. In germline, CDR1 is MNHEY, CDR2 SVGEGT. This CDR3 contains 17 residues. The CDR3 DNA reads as TGTGCCAGCAGTTACTCGATTGGGGGCCATCGGTGGGAGACCCAGTACTTC. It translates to CASSYSIGGHRWETQYF.

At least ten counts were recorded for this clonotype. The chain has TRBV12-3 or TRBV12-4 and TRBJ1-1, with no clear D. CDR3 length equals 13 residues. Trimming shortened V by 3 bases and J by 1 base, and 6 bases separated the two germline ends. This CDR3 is CASSFQPNTEAFF. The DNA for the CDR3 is TGTGCCAGCAGTTTTCAACCGAACACTGAAGCTTTCTTT.

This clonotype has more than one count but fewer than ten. The CDR3 loop is CASGMPYEQYF. CDR3 nucleotide sequence: TGTGCCAGCGGCATGCCCTACGAGCAGTACTTC. J is TRBJ2-7 and V is TRBV2; D ambiguous. V lost 8 bases, J lost 2 bases, and 7 bases lay in between. Germline lookup yields CDR1 SNHLY and CDR2 FYNNEI. The CDR3 has 11 residues. Together with reference TRBV2 and TRBJ2-7, the CDR3 gives the full variable domain: EPEVTQTPSHQVTQMGQEVILRCVPISNHLYFYWYRQILGQKVEFLVSFYNNEISEKSEIFDDQFSVERPDGSNFTLKIRSTKLEDSAMYFCASGMPYEQYFGPGTRLTVT.

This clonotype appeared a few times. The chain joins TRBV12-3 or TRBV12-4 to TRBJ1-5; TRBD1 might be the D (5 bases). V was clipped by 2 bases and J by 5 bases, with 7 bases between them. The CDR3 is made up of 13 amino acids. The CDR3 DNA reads TGTGCCAGCAGTTTACCAGGGTATCAGCCCCAGCATTTT. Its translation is CASSLPGYQPQHF.

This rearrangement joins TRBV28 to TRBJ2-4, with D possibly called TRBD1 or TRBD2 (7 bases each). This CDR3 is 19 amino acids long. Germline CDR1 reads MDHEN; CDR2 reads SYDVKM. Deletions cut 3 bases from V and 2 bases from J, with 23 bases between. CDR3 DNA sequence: TGTGCCAGCAGTTTGGGGGGGACAGTATCTCTCCTAACCAAAAACATTCAGTACTTC. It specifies CASSLGGTVSLLTKNIQYF.

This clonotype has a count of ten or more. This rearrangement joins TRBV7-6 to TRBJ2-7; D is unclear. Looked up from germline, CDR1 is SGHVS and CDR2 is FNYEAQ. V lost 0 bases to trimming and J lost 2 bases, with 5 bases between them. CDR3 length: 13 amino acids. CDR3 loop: CASSLANTYEQYV. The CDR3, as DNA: TGTGCCAGCAGCTTAGCCAATACCTACGAGCAGTACGTC.

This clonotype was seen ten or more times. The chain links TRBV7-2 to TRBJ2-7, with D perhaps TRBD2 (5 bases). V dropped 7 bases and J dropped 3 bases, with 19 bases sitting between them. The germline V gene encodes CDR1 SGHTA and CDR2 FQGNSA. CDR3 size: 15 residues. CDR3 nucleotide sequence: TGTGCCAGCAACTTGGGGAGCCTGGGCTACTACGAGCAGTACTTC. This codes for CASNLGSLGYYEQYF.

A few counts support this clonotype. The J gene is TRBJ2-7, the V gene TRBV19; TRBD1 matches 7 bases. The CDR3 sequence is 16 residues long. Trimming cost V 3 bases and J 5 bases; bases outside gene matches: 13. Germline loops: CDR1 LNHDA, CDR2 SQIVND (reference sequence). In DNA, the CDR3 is TGTGCCAGTAGTATCACGCTCCGGGACAGACATAACGAGCAGTACTTC. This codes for CASSITLRDRHNEQYF.

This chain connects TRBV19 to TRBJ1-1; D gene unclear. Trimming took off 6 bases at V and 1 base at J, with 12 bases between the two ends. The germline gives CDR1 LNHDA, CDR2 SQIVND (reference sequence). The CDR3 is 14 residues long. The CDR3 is CASRFRTENTEAFF. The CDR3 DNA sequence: TGTGCCAGTAGATTCCGGACCGAGAACACTGAAGCTTTCTTT.